Below are 3 T cell receptor beta chains sequenced from a single sample in a study of breast tumors, draining lymph nodes, adjacent tissues. TCRdb fed the multiplex PCR reads into MiXCR, producing one record per CDR3 protein. The sample consists of 250,000 or so distinct CDR3 sequences, 30% of them appearing once. Breast cancer patients provided tissue from their axillary draining lymph nodes. Sequenced sample: axillary lymph node tissue. These TCRs come from a female donor with breast cancer. Some clones in this sample may be carry-over from other donors' samples.

This clonotype came up a few times. CDR3 sequence (DNA): TGTGCCAGCTCACCCCCAGGACATCTGGATCTGTTTTTT. Encoded protein: CASSPPGHLDLFF. The genes are TRBV18 and TRBJ1-4; D possibly corresponds to TRBD1 (5 bases). This CDR3 spans 13 amino acids. Per the germline V gene, CDR1 is KGHSH and CDR2 is LQKENI. Trimming took 3 bases from V and 14 from J, leaving 16 bases between them.

The table lists this clonotype with a few counts. A much larger clonotype is one base distant, so this may be a read error. The V call is TRBV20-1, the J call TRBJ1-6; D is perhaps TRBD1 (5 bases). The CDR3 covers 12 residues. Germline values: CDR1 DFQATT, CDR2 SNEGSKA (reference sequence). The CDR3 loop reads CSGQGANSPPHF. DNA for the CDR3: TGCAGCGGCCAGGGAGCCAATTCACCCCCCCACTTT.

V is TRBV30 and J is TRBJ1-5; TRBD1 is a possible D gene (5 bases). This CDR3 is built from 15 residues. In germline, CDR1 is GTSNPN, CDR2 SVGIG (reference sequence). V was shortened by 4 bases and J by 3 bases, with 16 bases between the two germline ends. The CDR3 reads CAWTLGHGVNQPQHF. CDR3 DNA: TGTGCCTGGACCTTAGGACACGGGGTCAATCAGCCCCAGCATTTT.